This entry features one T cell receptor (beta chain) sequence. Antigen unknown. The data are from a study of T cell responses to AZD1222 COVID-19 vaccine. Findings and caveats of the study: Females made up more of the donors, who were largely white British, and clonal diversity may have come out too low. Baseline antibody screening turned up just a handful of seropositive AZD1222 recipients.

The CDR3 totals 14 residues. V was pared by 4 bases and J by 6 bases, with 13 bases between. The germline V gene has CDR1 SGDLS and CDR2 YYNGEE. Sequenced by immunoSEQ multiplex PCR; TCRdb stores in-frame clones only, minus some. This table holds some 140,000 clones, 88% found once. This sequence joins TRBV9 and TRBJ2-2; D possibly corresponds to TRBD1 (5 bases). The sequencing here drew on peripheral blood, taken on day 0 of AZD1222 vaccination. The sequence came from an adult in good health. This chain's CDR3 is CASSKLPGPGELFF. DNA for the CDR3: TGTGCCAGCAGCAAACTCCCAGGGCCCGGGGAGCTGTTTTTT. Full variable domain (remainder filled in from reference TRBV9 and TRBJ2-2): DSGVTQTPKHLITATGQRVTLRCSPRSGDLSVYWYQQSLDQGLQFLIQYYNGEERAKGNILERFSAQQFPDLHSELNLSSLELGDSALYFCASSKLPGPGELFFGEGSRLTVL.